This T cell receptor (beta chain) emerged from a study of regulatory T cells in long-lasting Graves disease (TCRdb year 2021). Looking at the study overall: Persistent Graves' disease was defined as persistently positive TSH receptor autoantibodies together with antithyroid drug treatment for over 5 years. Persistent Graves' disease patients were compared with newly diagnosed Graves' disease patients by peripheral blood TCR sequencing and RNA sequencing. The study was registered as a clinical trial and conducted in China. TCR sequencing covered some 13 persistent and approximately 20 newly diagnosed Graves' disease patients, about 35 samples in total. Persistent Graves' disease patients in the clinical cohort had taken antithyroid drugs for 8 to 12 years on average.

The cysteine opens and the phenylalanine closes a CDR3 of 16 amino acids. The retained sequence is limited to the CDR3, 48 bases, with the frame set at the first base. Reading the germline V gene gives CDR1 SGHAT and CDR2 FQNNGV. The time point label of this sample denotes: persistent/refractory GD, antithyroid drugs over 5 years with positive TRAb. For both TCR sequencing and RNA sequencing, RNA was extracted from PBMCs using TRIzol. The diagnosis of Graves' disease followed American Thyroid Association guidelines. Patients for the study were recruited at an endocrinology department in Xi'an, China. Each patient gave around 9 milliliters of peripheral blood, collected in an EDTA anticoagulant tube. Ficoll Paque Plus density gradient separation was used to isolate PBMCs, and no further T cell sorting was done. An Agilent 2100 Bioanalyzer and agarose gel were used to assess RNA quality, and a NanoDrop 2000 was used to measure RNA concentration.

Beyond this particular receptor, the publication reports: The authors noted that the small sample size was a limitation that may lower accuracy. Persistent Graves' disease patients showed lower TCR Shannon entropy and fewer highly expanded clones than newly diagnosed patients, suggesting clonal expansion. Sequencing and analysis were limited to the TCR beta chain. Persistent patients shared more public clonotypes among themselves (under 3,000) than newly diagnosed patients did (approximately 970). Only peripheral blood was studied, because thyroid tissue, the primary lesion, was inaccessible. Persistent disease showed preferential use of TRBV28, TRBJ1-2 and TRBJ2-5, whereas newly diagnosed disease favored TRBV20-1 and TRBJ2-1.

This clonotype has more than one count but fewer than ten. Its recognized antigen is unknown. Base qualities were left out, and no much larger clone turns up one base away. The library relied on multiplex PCR. TCRdb shows the sequencer as Illumina HiSeq 4000. TCR beta libraries were built with iRepertoire HTBI primers and Arm-PCR amplification of CDR3 regions. Before sequencing, the PCR products went through gel purification. Per the original workflow: A total of 60 to 80 TRBV and about 13 TRBJ segments were identified across samples and were used for gene usage analysis of CDR3 amino acid clonotypes. COPE and FqMerger were used to merge filtered high-quality paired reads into contigs. BLAST was used to align contigs to IMGT TRBV, TRBD and TRBJ reference genes, with CDR3 defined following IMGT. Clonotypes above 0.1% frequency were classified as highly expanded clones. Shannon entropy served as the measure of repertoire diversity, while the Gini coefficient captured V-J evenness. Clonotypes shared by more than one individual were considered public. TCRdb trimmed public reads at Q25 via fastp, called clones via MiXCR and kept in-frame beta chains. Rows are unified per CDR3 protein, each entry keeping the most common DNA and genes. Clone size and V and J calls follow TCRdb, not the original study. Here the sample has about 470,000 distinct CDR3 sequences; 20% to 25% occur a single time. Roughly 7% of the sample is in the top ten clones.

Here the chain combines TRBV11-2 and TRBJ2-1, with TRBD2 identical over 10 junction bases. The J call may be faulty, since TRBJ2-5 better matches the DNA end. The material sequenced was peripheral blood mononuclear cells (PBMCs), taken when the disease was refractory, from a patient treated with antithyroid drugs. The source of this sequence is a female donor with Graves disease. Here is the DNA: TGTGCCAGCAGCTTTCCAGCGGGGGGGCCTAGAAAGACCCAGTACTTC. It specifies CASSFPAGGPRKTQYF.